This TCR beta chain stems from a study of T cell repertoires in cytomegalovirus infection. Overall study: Both CMV infection and a matching HLA type were indicated by public TCR beta signatures. The study, taken as a whole, reports: Ex vivo, HLA-C-restricted CMV-specific TCR beta clonotypes prevailed over the rest of the response. Summed frequency of shared TCR beta families picked out CMV carriers who also had the relevant HLA.

This clonotype appeared many times. As yet, its antigen is unknown. Using its own MiXCR run on the reads, TCRdb lists one record per CDR3 protein. The data contain about 310,000 distinct CDR3 sequences, under 20% of them singletons. Sequenced: PBMCs. The receptor was isolated from a human donor in good health (CMV status not recorded). Some clones in this sample may be carry-over from other donors' samples.

CDR3 loop: CAISEHRTASGNTIYF. The CDR3 region has the DNA TGTGCCATCAGTGAGCACCGGACCGCCTCTGGAAACACCATATATTTT. This chain links TRBV10-3 with TRBJ1-3; D gene unclear. This CDR3 is built from 16 residues. The V end was cut by 2 bases, the J end by 0 bases, with 11 bases between. Germline V gene sequence: CDR1 ENHRY, CDR2 SYGVKD.